A selection of T cell receptor beta chains follows, all from one sample in a study of T cell repertoires in cytomegalovirus infection. No antigen has been assigned to these receptors. TCRdb processed the reads anew with MiXCR; each CDR3 protein has one entry. This sample has a few hundred thousand distinct CDR3 sequences, with about 35% found just once. Sequenced here: cultured PBMCs, sampled from culture after CMV antigen stimulation. The receptors here all came from a human donor in good health (CMV status not recorded). Some clones in this sample may be carry-over from other donors' samples. Each CDR3 is given with its conserved first and last residue.

J,V,CDR3
TRBJ1-2,TRBV5-5,CASSSRQSYGYTF
TRBJ2-5,TRBV4-2,CASSTSGTGLLGETQYF
TRBJ2-7,TRBV10-3,CAISVVGEASSYEQYF
TRBJ2-7,TRBV7-2,CASSQTSGSWEQYF
TRBJ2-1,TRBV5-6,CASSLGELRLKGQPQFF
TRBJ2-7,TRBV12-3/TRBV12-4,CASSQGLHREQYF
TRBJ2-7,TRBV5-1,CASRLTGGSTGEQYF
TRBJ2-2,TRBV2,CASSEALGPGAATGELFF
TRBJ1-5,TRBV28,CASSPGQGIPPQHF
TRBJ2-7,TRBV7-2,CASSPTSGTSLMYEQYF
TRBJ2-7,TRBV28,CGTGTSGSREQYF
TRBJ2-3,TRBV19,CVSSTLFPGLDPTDTQYF
TRBJ1-1,TRBV24-1,CATSDFSGTEAFF
TRBJ1-1,TRBV7-2,CASNQRAGVATEAFF
TRBJ2-5,TRBV6-8,CASSYGIAVGETQYF
TRBJ2-5,TRBV2,CASSEVRAPGETQYF
TRBJ2-1,TRBV19,CASSNIGSYNEQFF
TRBJ1-2,TRBV4-1,CASSKATGVLYGYTF
TRBJ1-4,TRBV7-2,CASSSRLANEKLFF
TRBJ1-1,TRBV6-1,CASRKVGEVWVEAFF
TRBJ2-1,TRBV2,CASRSGTLLTGPYNEQFF
TRBJ2-2,TRBV6-5,CASSYLLTNTGELFF
TRBJ2-1,TRBV20-1,CSARGLASSYNEQFF
TRBJ2-1,TRBV27,CASSLRSGRGNEQFF
TRBJ2-3,TRBV7-6,CASSGGGGSDTQYF
TRBJ2-1,TRBV7-2,CASSLGAGKQFF
TRBJ1-6,TRBV20-1,CSARVGRGGSPLHF
TRBJ2-5,TRBV7-2,CASGYEGRQETQYF
TRBJ2-1,TRBV11-2,CASRYRLSSYNEQFF
TRBJ2-5,TRBV10-3,CAISESILGSQETQYF
TRBJ2-3,TRBV7-8,CASSPHGTSGSDTQYF
TRBJ2-7,TRBV20-1,CSARGNLIGTFPYEQYF
TRBJ2-1,TRBV6-5,CASRDLLAGKENEQFF
TRBJ2-2,TRBV7-2,CASSPLFNTGELFF
TRBJ2-1,TRBV19,CASKSGTSTIEQFF
TRBJ2-1,TRBV7-9,CASSLDPTGLGYNEQFF
TRBJ1-1,TRBV6-1,CASRVSGTQNTEAFF
TRBJ2-1,TRBV9,CASSGGLADRLDNEQFF
TRBJ2-7,TRBV6-1,CASRNRDRVSYEQYF
TRBJ2-3,TRBV7-2,CASRGPGLSTDTQYF
TRBJ2-5,TRBV7-2,CASSLGGTGGETQYF
TRBJ2-4,TRBV12-3/TRBV12-4,CARSLSGAGGAYIQYF
TRBJ1-2,TRBV18,CASSPGGDHGYTF
TRBJ2-3,TRBV7-2,CASKTSGASDTQYF
TRBJ2-2,TRBV6-2/TRBV6-3,CASRRTSGKGGELFF
TRBJ2-5,TRBV28,CASSSHLKGRETQYF